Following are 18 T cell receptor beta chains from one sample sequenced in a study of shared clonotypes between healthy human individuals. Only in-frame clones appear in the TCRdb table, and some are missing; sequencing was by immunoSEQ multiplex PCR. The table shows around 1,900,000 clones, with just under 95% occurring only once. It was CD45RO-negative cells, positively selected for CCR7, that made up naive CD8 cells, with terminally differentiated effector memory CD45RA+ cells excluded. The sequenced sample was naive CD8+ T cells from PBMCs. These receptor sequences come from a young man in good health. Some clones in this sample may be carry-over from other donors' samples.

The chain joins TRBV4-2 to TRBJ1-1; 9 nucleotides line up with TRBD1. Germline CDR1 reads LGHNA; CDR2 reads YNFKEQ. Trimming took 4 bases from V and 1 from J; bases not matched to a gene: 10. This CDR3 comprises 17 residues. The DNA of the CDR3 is TGTGCCAGCAGCCGAGCGGACAGGGGATTAGGGAACACTGAAGCTTTCTTT. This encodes CASSRADRGLGNTEAFF.

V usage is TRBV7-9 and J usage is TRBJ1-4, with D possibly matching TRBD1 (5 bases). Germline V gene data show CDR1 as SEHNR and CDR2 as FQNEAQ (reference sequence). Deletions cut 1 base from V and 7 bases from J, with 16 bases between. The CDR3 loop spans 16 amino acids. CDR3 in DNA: TGTGCCAGCAGCTTAGATGAAAGTACGGGGGGTGAAAAACTGTTTTTT. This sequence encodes CASSLDESTGGEKLFF.

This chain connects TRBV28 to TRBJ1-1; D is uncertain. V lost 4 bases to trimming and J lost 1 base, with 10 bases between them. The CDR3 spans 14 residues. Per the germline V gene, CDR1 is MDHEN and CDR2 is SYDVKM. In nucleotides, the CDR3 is TGTGCCAGCAGTTCCTCTCGGGGGAACACTGAAGCTTTCTTT. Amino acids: CASSSSRGNTEAFF.

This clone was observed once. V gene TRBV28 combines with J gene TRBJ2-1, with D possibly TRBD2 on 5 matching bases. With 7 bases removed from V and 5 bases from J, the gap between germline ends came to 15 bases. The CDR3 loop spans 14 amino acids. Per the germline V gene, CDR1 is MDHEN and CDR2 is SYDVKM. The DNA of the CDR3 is TGTGCCAGCAACGACCCTACTAGAAACAATGAGCAGTTCTTC. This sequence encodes CASNDPTRNNEQFF.

CDR3 nucleotides: TGTGCCAGCAGCGTAACGGGGTGGGATGAAAAACTGTTTTTT. Translating gives CASSVTGWDEKLFF. V and J are TRBV9 and TRBJ1-4; D gene uncertain. The V end lost 1 base, the J end lost 6 bases, and 10 bases lay between the germline ends. Germline values: CDR1 SGDLS, CDR2 YYNGEE. This CDR3 is 14 amino acids long. Full variable domain (remainder filled in from reference TRBV9 and TRBJ1-4): DSGVTQTPKHLITATGQRVTLRCSPRSGDLSVYWYQQSLDQGLQFLIQYYNGEERAKGNILERFSAQQFPDLHSELNLSSLELGDSALYFCASSVTGWDEKLFFGSGTQLSVL.

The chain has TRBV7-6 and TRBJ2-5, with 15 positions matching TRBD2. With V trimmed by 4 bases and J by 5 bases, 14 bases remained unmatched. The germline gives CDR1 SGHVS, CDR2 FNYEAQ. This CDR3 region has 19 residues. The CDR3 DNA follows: TGTGCCAGCAGCTCAATCGGACTAGCGGGAGGGCCGAGTAGCGAGACCCAGTACTTC. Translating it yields CASSSIGLAGGPSSETQYF. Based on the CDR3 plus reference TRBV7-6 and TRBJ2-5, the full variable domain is GAGVSQSPRYKVTKRGQDVALRCDPISGHVSLYWYRQALGQGPEFLTYFNYEAQQDKSGLPNDRFSAERPEGSISTLTIQRTEQRDSAMYRCASSSIGLAGGPSSETQYFGPGTRLLVL.

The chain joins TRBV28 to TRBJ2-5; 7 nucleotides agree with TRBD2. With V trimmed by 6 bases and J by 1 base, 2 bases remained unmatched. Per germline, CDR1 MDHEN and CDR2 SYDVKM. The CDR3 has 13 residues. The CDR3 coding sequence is TGTGCCAGCAGACCTAGCGGCCAAGAGACCCAGTACTTC. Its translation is CASRPSGQETQYF.

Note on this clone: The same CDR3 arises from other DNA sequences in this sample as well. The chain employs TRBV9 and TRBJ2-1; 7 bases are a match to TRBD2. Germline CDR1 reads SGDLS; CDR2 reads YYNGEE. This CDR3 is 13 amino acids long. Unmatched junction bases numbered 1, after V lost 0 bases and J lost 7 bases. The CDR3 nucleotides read TGTGCCAGCAGCGTAGCCGGGGGGAATGAGCAGTTCTTC. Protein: CASSVAGGNEQFF.

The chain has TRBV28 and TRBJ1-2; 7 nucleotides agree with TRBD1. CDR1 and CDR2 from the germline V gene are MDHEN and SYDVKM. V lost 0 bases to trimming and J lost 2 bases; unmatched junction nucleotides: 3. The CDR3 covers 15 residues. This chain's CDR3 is CASSLWGQRNYGYTF. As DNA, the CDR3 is TGTGCCAGCAGTTTATGGGGACAGAGAAACTATGGCTACACCTTC.

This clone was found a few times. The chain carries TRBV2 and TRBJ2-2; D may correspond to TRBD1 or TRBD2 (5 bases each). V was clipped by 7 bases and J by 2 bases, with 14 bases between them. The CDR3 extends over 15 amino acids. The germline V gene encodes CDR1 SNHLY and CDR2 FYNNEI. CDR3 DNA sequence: TGTGCCAGCATCGCCCGGGGCCCAAACACCGGGGAGCTGTTTTTT. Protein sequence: CASIARGPNTGELFF.

The CDR3 is CSVDSDGAYEQYF. CDR3 DNA: TGCAGCGTTGATTCGGACGGAGCCTACGAGCAGTACTTC. This chain joins TRBV29-1 and TRBJ2-7; D is uncertain. V lost 3 bases to trimming and J lost 2 bases, with 11 bases between them. CDR1 and CDR2 (germline): SQVTM, ANQGSEA. The CDR3 contains 13 residues.

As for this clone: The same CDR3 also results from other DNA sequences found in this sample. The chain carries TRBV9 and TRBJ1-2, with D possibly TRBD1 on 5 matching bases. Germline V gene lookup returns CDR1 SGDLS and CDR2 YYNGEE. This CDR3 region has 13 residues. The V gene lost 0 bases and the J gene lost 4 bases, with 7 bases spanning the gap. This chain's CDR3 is CASSVGGTYGYTF. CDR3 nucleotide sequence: TGTGCCAGCAGCGTAGGCGGGACCTATGGCTACACCTTC.

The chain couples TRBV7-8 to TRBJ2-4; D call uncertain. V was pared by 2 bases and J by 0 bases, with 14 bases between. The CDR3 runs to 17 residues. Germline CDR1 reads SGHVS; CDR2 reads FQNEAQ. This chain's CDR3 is CASSLKTRMLAKNIQYF. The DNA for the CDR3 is TGTGCCAGCAGCTTAAAAACCAGGATGCTAGCCAAAAACATTCAGTACTTC.

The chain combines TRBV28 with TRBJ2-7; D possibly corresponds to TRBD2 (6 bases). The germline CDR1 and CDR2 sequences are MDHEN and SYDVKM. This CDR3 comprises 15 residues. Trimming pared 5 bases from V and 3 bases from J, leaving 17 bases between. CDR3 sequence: CASSPSTRSGYEQYF. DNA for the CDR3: TGTGCCAGCAGTCCTTCGACTAGATCCGGCTACGAGCAGTACTTC.

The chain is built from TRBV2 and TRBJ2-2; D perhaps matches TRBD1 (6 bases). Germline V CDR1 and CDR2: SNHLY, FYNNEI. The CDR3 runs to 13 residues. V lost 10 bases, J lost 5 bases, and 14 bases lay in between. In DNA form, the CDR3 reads TGTGCCACCTTTGACAGGCCAACCGGGGAGCTGTTTTTT. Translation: CATFDRPTGELFF.

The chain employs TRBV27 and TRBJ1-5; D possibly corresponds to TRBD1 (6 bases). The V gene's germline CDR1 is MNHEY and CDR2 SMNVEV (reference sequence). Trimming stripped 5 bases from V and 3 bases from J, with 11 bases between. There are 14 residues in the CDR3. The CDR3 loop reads CASSPRGNNQPQHF. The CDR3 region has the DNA TGTGCCAGCAGTCCCAGGGGAAACAATCAGCCCCAGCATTTT.

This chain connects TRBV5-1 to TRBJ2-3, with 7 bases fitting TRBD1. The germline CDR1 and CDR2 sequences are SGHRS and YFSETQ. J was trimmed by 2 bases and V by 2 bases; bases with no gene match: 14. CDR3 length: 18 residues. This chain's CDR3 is CASSFATRKTGFTDTQYF. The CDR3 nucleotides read TGCGCCAGCAGCTTCGCGACCAGGAAGACAGGGTTCACAGATACGCAGTATTTT.

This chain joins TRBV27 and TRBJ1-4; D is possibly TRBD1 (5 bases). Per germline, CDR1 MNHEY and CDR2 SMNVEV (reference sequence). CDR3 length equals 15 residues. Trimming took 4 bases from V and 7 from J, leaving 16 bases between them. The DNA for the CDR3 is TGTGCCAGCAGTTCCGTACAGGTCGTGGTTGAAAAACTGTTTTTT. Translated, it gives CASSSVQVVVEKLFF.